This T cell receptor (beta chain) was found in a study of response to subunit inactivated influenza vaccine (dated by TCRdb to the late 2010s). With regard to the full study: To follow how T cells responded to a trivalent subunit inactivated influenza vaccine, the researchers relied on deep quantitative profiling of the T cell receptor repertoire.

Library preparation was by RT-PCR. Sequencing was performed on an Illumina HiSeq 2500. TCRdb reprocessed the public reads (quality trimming at Q25 with fastp, clone calling with MiXCR) and kept in-frame beta chains. Each CDR3 protein gets just one entry, which takes the most common genes and DNA from the rows behind it. The sample contains 450,000 to 600,000 distinct CDR3 sequences, 7.5% to 8.5% of them found a single time. The ten largest clones add up to 10% to 15% of the sample. The paper's findings and limits, for the study overall: According to the authors, only a limited number of new T cells may be recruited by each seasonal influenza vaccination.

This clonotype was seen more than once but under ten times. Its antigen is unknown. No base-level quality is on record; no much larger clone is a single base apart. V loses 3 bases, J loses 0 bases, and the germline ends lie 12 bases apart. CDR1 and CDR2 were assigned from the germline V gene (reference sequence) as SEHNR and FQNEAQ. CDR3 length: 15 amino acids, cysteine to phenylalanine. Only CDR3 DNA is held: 45 bases, read in frame from base 1. The chain is made from TRBV7-9 and TRBJ2-7, with the D gene not confidently named. Source: PBMCs from blood, taken less than 30 months after vaccination. The sequence came from a man between 50 and 69 years old who received an inactivated influenza vaccine. Donor details come from another sample of the same person, matched by shared clones. The sequenced DNA is TGTGCCAGCAGCTTGCACTTCCTAGACTCCTACGAGCAGTACTTC. Translated, it reads CASSLHFLDSYEQYF.